The rows below give T cell receptor beta chains drawn from one sample of a study of T cells expressing NK-cell markers. Following a re-call of the 5' RACE reads, TCRdb has one entry per CDR3 protein and lacks DNA. The table for this sample gives about 440,000 distinct CDR3 sequences. The sequenced sample consisted of blood T cells: a sorted CD56 or NKG2C T cell subset, CD4+ or CD8+ T cells, or bulk PBMC T cells (not recorded which). The receptors originated from a woman between 18 and 70 years old in good health. The CDR3 runs from the conserved cysteine through the conserved F or W.

V gene	J gene	CDR3 protein
TRBV29-1	TRBJ2-1	CSVQLGLADSWVSYNEQFF
TRBV20-1	TRBJ2-1	CSARVGTGGYNEQFF
TRBV28	TRBJ1-5	CASCHRGSGNQPQHF
TRBV19	TRBJ2-7	CASSERDGAGEQYF
TRBV20-1	TRBJ2-1	CSARDRDYNEQFF
TRBV28	TRBJ1-2	CASSTRDRVWDGYTF
TRBV7-9	TRBJ2-7	CASSLTGTGPEQYF
TRBV7-2	TRBJ2-1	CASSSGTGNEQFF
TRBV20-1	TRBJ2-1	CSLAGVELEQFF
TRBV29-1	TRBJ2-3	CSVKNGVDTQYF
TRBV6-5	TRBJ1-4	CASSYSNRVGEKLFF
TRBV12-3/TRBV12-4	TRBJ1-1	CASYRGSNTEAFF
TRBV12-3/TRBV12-4	TRBJ2-5	CASSSGDFSRGTQYF
TRBV5-1	TRBJ1-4	CASSLAQGETNEKLFF
TRBV24-1	TRBJ2-3	CATRGTVGDTQYF
TRBV5-1	TRBJ2-7	CASSSLDRVGEQYF
TRBV4-3	TRBJ2-1	CASSRKAGQSNEQFF
TRBV12-3/TRBV12-4	TRBJ1-4	CASQTGRNEKLFF
TRBV3-1	TRBJ2-3	CASSQRGRASDTQYF
TRBV29-1	TRBJ2-2	CSVRTVTGELFF
TRBV20-1	TRBJ2-2	CSARSYVGTGFTGELFF
TRBV7-9	TRBJ2-7	CASSLGGLAPYEQYF
TRBV7-2	TRBJ1-5	CASSPDRGNQPQHF
TRBV4-3	TRBJ2-5	CASSEEQNQGETQYF
TRBV15	TRBJ2-3	CATSRGASRATDTQYF
TRBV30	TRBJ2-1	CAWSVQWLGTSGYNEQFF
TRBV20-1	TRBJ2-1	CSARRSGTSVLYEQFF
TRBV20-1	TRBJ2-7	CSGTGVYEQYF
TRBV7-2	TRBJ2-3	CASSNPGLAGRTDTQYF
TRBV20-1	TRBJ2-1	CSALAGDEQFF
TRBV12-3/TRBV12-4	TRBJ1-3	CASSLPGGRSSGNTIYF
TRBV5-1	TRBJ2-1	CASRWFETGSVNEQFF
TRBV10-3	TRBJ1-1	CAARQGLNTEAFF
TRBV20-1	TRBJ1-2	CSARDVGQGGYGYTF
TRBV27	TRBJ2-5	CASSHFPEQTQYF
TRBV7-9	TRBJ1-1	CASSALTGVSTEAFF
TRBV20-1	TRBJ2-7	CSARGDLYEQYF
TRBV3-1	TRBJ1-5	CASSQAGGNQPQHF
TRBV6-4	TRBJ2-1	CASSATLGYEQFF
TRBV5-1	TRBJ2-6	CASSSYNTLRVSGANVLTF